This note documents a single T cell receptor (beta chain) sequence. There is no known antigen for this receptor. Nothing much larger sits one base from this clone, and base qualities are not available. This sample is drawn from a study of blood T cells in healthy people across ages (dated by TCRdb to about 2015). Study-wide context: In model experiments, roughly one uniquely barcoded TCR beta cDNA molecule per two T cells was captured by template switching. Age-related changes in TCR beta repertoire diversity were measured in the study by deep sequencing normalized with unique cDNA molecular identifiers. Donors were grouped into four age groups: young (average about 15 years), middle-aged (39), aged (approximately 58) and long-lived (approximately 78). To avoid experimental bias, donors of different ages were randomly spread across the sequencing lanes. The study analyzed two additional independent replicas of 1 million unique cDNA reads from the same blood draw for two donors, one aged 18 to 30 and one aged 80 or older. What the work shows at the level of the full study, not this receptor alone: There was a strong correlation between observed TCR beta diversity and the percentage of naive T cells measured by flow cytometry. Total diversity estimates from one million sequenced T cells were considered lower bounds and underestimates. Conclusive comparison of naive and antigen-experienced compartments was prevented by the profiling of bulk unsorted PBMCs. Observed TCR beta diversity per million T cells fell roughly linearly with age, and a significant reduction was already apparent by age approximately 41. Compared with the aged group, the long-lived group had more naive CD4+ T cells, fewer expanded clones and increased TCR diversity, a pattern suggesting age selection. The CMV infection status of donors was not known, potentially confounding age-related changes in expanded clonotypes.

Libraries came from 5' RACE. The data were produced on an Illumina HiSeq 2500. A second PCR of about 7 to 12 cycles was run with a J-beta primer mix and a sample-barcoded 5' primer. A template-switch 5' adaptor carrying 12 random nucleotides introduced a unique molecular identifier onto each TCR beta cDNA molecule. At least 2.5 million CDR3-containing paired-end reads were obtained from each sample. All of the RNA was converted into first-strand cDNA using the Mint cDNA synthesis kit, with a TRBC-specific oligonucleotide serving as the primer. After uracil-DNA glycosylase treatment, a first 18-cycle PCR used universal primers M1SS and BC2_uni_R on all cDNA. As for the authors' bioinformatics: Normalization of each sample was performed by random selection of 1 million high-quality reads, each carrying a distinct molecular identifier. Reads sharing molecular identifiers were discarded rather than binned into consensus sequences. MiTCR, run with a Q25 quality threshold and the strictest error-elimination algorithm, handled CDR3 identification, clonotype clustering and error correction. A nonparametric unseen species model with Euler transformation was used to estimate a lower bound on total TCR beta diversity. In-frame beta chains were kept once TCRdb had trimmed the public reads at Q25 with fastp and called clones with MiXCR. A single entry per CDR3 protein holds the most common genes and DNA from its merged rows. V and J calls and clone size were set by TCRdb, not the authors. This sample has 700,000 or so distinct CDR3 sequences in its table, and 22% of those were observed once. 22% of the sample is held by the ten biggest clonotypes.

V loses 3 bases of germline sequence and J loses 0 bases, and the interval between the two ends is 9 bases. CDR1 SGHVS and CDR2 FQNEAQ are derived from the germline V gene. From the cysteine through the phenylalanine, the CDR3 covers 15 amino acids. Only the CDR3 DNA is retained, 45 bases long and in frame from the first base. The roughly 38 donors, aged roughly 6 to 95 years, were systemically healthy Caucasian individuals from Russia. Around 10 milliliters of peripheral blood were collected from each donor into EDTA-treated Vacutainer tubes. Ficoll-Paque density-gradient centrifugation was used to isolate PBMCs, with at least 6 million per sample. Total RNA was extracted from PBMCs with Trizol reagent, with at least 5 micrograms obtained per sample. The percentages of naive CD45RAhigh/CD27high T cells were determined by flow cytometry on a PBMC aliquot from every donor.

The sequence derives from a man in his 70s in good health. The specimen was blood. The chain links TRBV7-8 with TRBJ2-1; TRBD2 might be the D gene, on 5 matching bases. The base sequence is TGTGCCAGCAGCTTTACGGGAAGCTCCTACAATGAGCAGTTCTTC. This translates into CASSFTGSSYNEQFF. The variable domain in full, with residues beyond the CDR3 obtained from the reference TRBV7-8 and TRBJ2-1 genes, is GAGVSQSPRYKVAKRGQDVALRCDPISGHVSLFWYQQALGQGPEFLTYFQNEAQLDKSGLPSDRFFAERPEGSVSTLKIQRTQQEDSAVYLCASSFTGSSYNEQFFGPGTRLTVL.